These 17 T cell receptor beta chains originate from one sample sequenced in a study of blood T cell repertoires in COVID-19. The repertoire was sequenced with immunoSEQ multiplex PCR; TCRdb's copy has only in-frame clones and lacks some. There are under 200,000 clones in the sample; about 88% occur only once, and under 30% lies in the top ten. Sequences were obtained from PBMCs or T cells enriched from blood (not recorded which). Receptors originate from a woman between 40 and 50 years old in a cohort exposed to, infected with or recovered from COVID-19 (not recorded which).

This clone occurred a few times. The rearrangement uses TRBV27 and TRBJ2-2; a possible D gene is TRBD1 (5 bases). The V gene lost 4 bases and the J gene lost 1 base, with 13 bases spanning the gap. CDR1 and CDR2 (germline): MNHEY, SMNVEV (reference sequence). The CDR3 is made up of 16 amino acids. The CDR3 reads CASSSPDRVNTGELFF. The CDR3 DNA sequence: TGTGCCAGCAGTTCCCCTGACAGAGTGAACACCGGGGAGCTGTTTTTT.

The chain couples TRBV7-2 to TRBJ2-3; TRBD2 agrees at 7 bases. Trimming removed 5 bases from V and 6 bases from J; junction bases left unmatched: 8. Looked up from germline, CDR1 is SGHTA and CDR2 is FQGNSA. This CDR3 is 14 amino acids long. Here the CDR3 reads CASSLGGSWDTQYF. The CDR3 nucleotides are TGTGCCAGCAGCCTGGGCGGGAGCTGGGATACGCAGTATTTT.

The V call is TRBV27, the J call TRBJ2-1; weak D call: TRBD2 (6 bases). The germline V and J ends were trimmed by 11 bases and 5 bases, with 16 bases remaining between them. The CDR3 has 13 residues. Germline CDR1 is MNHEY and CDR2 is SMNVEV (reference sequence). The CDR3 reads CASRRGSNNEQFF. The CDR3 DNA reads TGTGCCTCCCGGCGGGGAAGTAACAATGAGCAGTTCTTC.

As DNA, the CDR3 is TGTGCCAGCAGCTTCGGACAGGGCCGCGGGATAGTGAGGAACGAGCAGTACTTC. Its protein product is CASSFGQGRGIVRNEQYF. This rearrangement joins TRBV7-2 to TRBJ2-7; 8 positions match TRBD1. With 3 bases clipped from V and 5 bases from J, the junction kept 18 bases outside the gene matches. The CDR3 consists of 18 residues. Germline CDR1 SGHTA, CDR2 FQGNSA.

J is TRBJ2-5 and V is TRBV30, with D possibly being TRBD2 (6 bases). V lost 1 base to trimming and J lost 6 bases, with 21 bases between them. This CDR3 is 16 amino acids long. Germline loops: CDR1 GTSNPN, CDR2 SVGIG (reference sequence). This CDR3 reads CAWSAPGLRRVKTQYF. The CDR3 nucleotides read TGTGCCTGGAGTGCCCCGGGCCTCCGGAGGGTAAAGACCCAGTACTTC.

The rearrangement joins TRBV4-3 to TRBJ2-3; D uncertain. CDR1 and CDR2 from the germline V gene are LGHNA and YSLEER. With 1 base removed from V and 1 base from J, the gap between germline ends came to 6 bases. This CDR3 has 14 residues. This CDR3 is CASSQAGRTDTQYF. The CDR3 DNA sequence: TGCGCCAGCAGCCAAGCGGGTCGCACAGATACGCAGTATTTT.

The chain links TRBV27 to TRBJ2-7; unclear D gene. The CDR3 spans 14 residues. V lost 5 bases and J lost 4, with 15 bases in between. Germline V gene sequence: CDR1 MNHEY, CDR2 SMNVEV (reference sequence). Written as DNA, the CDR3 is TGTGCCAGCAGTCGGTCAGGTATCCCTTACGAGCAGTACTTC. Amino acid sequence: CASSRSGIPYEQYF.

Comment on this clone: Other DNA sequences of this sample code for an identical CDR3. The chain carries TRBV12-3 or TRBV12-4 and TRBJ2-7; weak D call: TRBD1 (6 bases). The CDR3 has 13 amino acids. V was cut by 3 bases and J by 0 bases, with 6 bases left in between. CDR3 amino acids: CASSLDSSYEQYF. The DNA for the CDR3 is TGTGCCAGCAGTTTGGACAGCTCCTACGAGCAGTACTTC.

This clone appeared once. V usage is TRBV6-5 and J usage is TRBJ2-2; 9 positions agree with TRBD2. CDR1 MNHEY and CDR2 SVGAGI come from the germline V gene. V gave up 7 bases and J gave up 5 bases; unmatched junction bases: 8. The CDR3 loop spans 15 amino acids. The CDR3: CASTLSSGKTGELFF. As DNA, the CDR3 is TGTGCCAGCACCCTTTCTAGCGGGAAAACCGGGGAGCTGTTTTTT.

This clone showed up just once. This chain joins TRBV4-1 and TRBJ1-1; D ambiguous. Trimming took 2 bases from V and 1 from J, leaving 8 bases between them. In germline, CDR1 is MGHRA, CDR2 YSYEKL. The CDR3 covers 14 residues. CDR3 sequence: CASSQFAGNTEAFF. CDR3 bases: TGCGCCAGCAGCCAATTCGCGGGGAACACTGAAGCTTTCTTT.

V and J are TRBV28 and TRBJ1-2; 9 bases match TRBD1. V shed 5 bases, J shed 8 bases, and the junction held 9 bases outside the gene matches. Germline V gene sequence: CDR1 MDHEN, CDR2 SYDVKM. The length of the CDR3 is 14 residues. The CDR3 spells CASSVLRQGVGYTF. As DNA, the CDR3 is TGTGCCAGCAGTGTGTTGAGACAGGGGGTCGGCTACACCTTC.

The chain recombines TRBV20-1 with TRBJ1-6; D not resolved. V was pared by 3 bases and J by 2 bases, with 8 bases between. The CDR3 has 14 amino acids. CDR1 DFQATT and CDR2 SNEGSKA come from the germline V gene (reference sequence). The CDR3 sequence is CSASWAAYNSPLHF. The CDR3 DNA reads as TGCAGTGCTAGTTGGGCAGCCTATAATTCACCCCTCCACTTT.

CDR3 coding DNA: TGTGCCAGCAGCTTAGTAACAGGGGGTTCGAACGAGCAGTACTTC. Amino acid sequence: CASSLVTGGSNEQYF. The chain recombines TRBV7-9 with TRBJ2-7; TRBD1 matches 8 bases. The CDR3 has 15 residues. In germline, CDR1 is SEHNR, CDR2 FQNEAQ (reference sequence). The V and J ends lost 1 base and 5 bases, in that order; junction bases with no gene match: 7.

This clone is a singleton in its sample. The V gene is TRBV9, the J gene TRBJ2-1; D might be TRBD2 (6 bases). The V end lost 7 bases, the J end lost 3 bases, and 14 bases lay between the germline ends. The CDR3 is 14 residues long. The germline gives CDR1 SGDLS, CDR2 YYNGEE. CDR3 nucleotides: TGTGCCAGCGTTCCGGGACTGGTCTACAATGAGCAGTTCTTC. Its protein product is CASVPGLVYNEQFF.

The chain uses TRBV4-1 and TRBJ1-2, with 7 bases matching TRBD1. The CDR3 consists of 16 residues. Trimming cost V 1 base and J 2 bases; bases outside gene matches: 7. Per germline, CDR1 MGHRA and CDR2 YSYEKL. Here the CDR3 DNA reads TGCGCCAGCAGCCAAGTCGAAGGACAGGCGAACTATGGCTACACCTTC. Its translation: CASSQVEGQANYGYTF.

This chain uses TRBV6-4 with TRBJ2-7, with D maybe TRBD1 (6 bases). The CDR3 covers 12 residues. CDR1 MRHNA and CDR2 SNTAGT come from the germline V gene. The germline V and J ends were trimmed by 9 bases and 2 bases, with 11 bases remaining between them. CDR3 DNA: TGTGCCAGAGACCGGGACACCTACGAGCAGTACTTC. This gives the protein CARDRDTYEQYF.

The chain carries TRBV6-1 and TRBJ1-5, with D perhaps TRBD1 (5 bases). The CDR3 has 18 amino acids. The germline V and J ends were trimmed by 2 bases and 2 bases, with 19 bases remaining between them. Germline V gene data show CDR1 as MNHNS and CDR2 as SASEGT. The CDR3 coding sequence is TGTGCCAGCAGTGAAATTAGGGGATTGTTATATGGCAATCAGCCCCAGCATTTT. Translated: CASSEIRGLLYGNQPQHF.